This paragraph reports one T cell receptor beta chain. Its antigen is as yet unknown. The data originate from a study of cytomegalovirus exposure and HLA in healthy donors. In the PCR, 60 Vbeta and 13 Jbeta primers were used. Profiling relied on immunoSEQ multiplex PCR, and the TCRdb table lists in-frame clones only, not all of them. This sample has about 43,000 clones, with roughly 51% found just once. Study results and limitations: Per a later analysis, about 17,000 TCR beta sequences showed association with HLA alleles at 0.05 false discovery rate. Earlier analysis found most TCR beta V segments productive about 90% or about 30% of the time. For TCR beta chains, V- and J-gene trimming was later linked to a missense DCLRE1C variant.

The sequenced sample was PBMCs. This TCR derives from a man in his 60s in good health and CMV-seronegative.

The CDR3 is CAISGTGTGIGYTF. The CDR3 DNA is TGTGCCATCAGTGGCACGGGGACAGGGATCGGCTACACCTTC. The chain is built from TRBV10-3 and TRBJ1-2, with 9 bases aligning to TRBD1. With V trimmed by 4 bases and J by 8 bases, 8 bases remained unmatched. CDR1 and CDR2 (germline): ENHRY, SYGVKD. The CDR3 has 14 amino acids.